This entry lists 26 T cell receptor beta chains sequenced from one sample in a study of CXCR3-negative and CXCR3-positive naive CD8 T cells. The TRB cDNA libraries were prepared by 5' RACE with UMI labels. For each CDR3 protein, TCRdb gives one entry from its re-call of the 5' RACE reads, without DNA. Its table lists 80,000 to 95,000 distinct CDR3 sequences. The sample taken for sequencing was naive CXCR3- CD8+ T cells from blood. Subset given: CD45RO-CCR7+CD27+CD95- naive CD8+ T cells lacking CXCR3 (TNR3-). Receptors were obtained from a human donor in good health. Some clones in this sample may be carry-over from other donors' samples.

The V gene is TRBV12-3 or TRBV12-4, the J gene TRBJ2-7; TCRdb names TRBD1, which stays unverified in the absence of DNA. This CDR3 is 14 amino acids long. Here the CDR3 reads CASSPGTAPYEQYF.

J is TRBJ1-1 and V is TRBV20-1. Germline V CDR1 and CDR2: DFQATT, SNEGSKA (reference sequence). The CDR3 totals 14 residues. The CDR3 sequence is CSASRVQVNTEAFF.

This chain links TRBV6-5 with TRBJ2-1; TCRdb outputs TRBD1, but without DNA this stays unchecked. The CDR3 loop spans 14 amino acids. Germline CDR1 is MNHEY and CDR2 is SVGAGI. The CDR3: CASGWDSTPNEQLF.

This chain uses TRBV29-1 with TRBJ2-7; the TRBD2 assignment by TCRdb is unverifiable without DNA. The CDR3 is 14 amino acids. Germline lookup yields CDR1 SQVTM and CDR2 ANQGSEA. The CDR3 reads CSVEGTSGTYEQYF.

The chain couples TRBV7-6 to TRBJ2-1; TCRdb calls TRBD2, which cannot be checked without DNA. This CDR3 has 16 residues. Germline CDR1 is SGHVS and CDR2 is FNYEAQ. The CDR3 here is CASTRRTSGSSDEQFF.

J is TRBJ1-3 and V is TRBV5-1. Germline CDR1 reads SGHRS; CDR2 reads YFSETQ. The CDR3 has 14 residues. The CDR3 protein is CASSLTGTSNTIYF.

The J gene is TRBJ2-3, the V gene TRBV29-1; without DNA, the TCRdb call of TRBD1 cannot be checked. Germline CDR1 and CDR2: SQVTM and ANQGSEA. The length of the CDR3 is 14 residues. CDR3 residues: CSVRRALETDTQYF.

This sequence joins TRBV29-1 and TRBJ1-2. CDR1 and CDR2 from the germline V gene are SQVTM and ANQGSEA. This CDR3 has 13 amino acids. This CDR3 reads CSVDVGINYGYTF.

This chain links TRBV4-2 with TRBJ2-1; the D call of TRBD2 rests on TCRdb alone, since no DNA is present to check it. CDR3 size: 15 residues. Germline CDR1 LGHNA, CDR2 YNFKEQ. CDR3 sequence: CASSQDISGGDEQFF.

This chain connects TRBV7-2 to TRBJ2-1; TCRdb proposes TRBD2, but this gene call is untestable without DNA. There are 14 residues in the CDR3. The germline V gene has CDR1 SGHTA and CDR2 FQGNSA. This CDR3 is CASSFEGTYNEQFF.

V is TRBV7-6 and J is TRBJ2-5; TCRdb indicates TRBD2, and absent DNA this call remains unverified. This CDR3 spans 15 amino acids. Per the germline V gene, CDR1 is SGHVS and CDR2 is FNYEAQ. The CDR3 here is CASSRRLEGQETQYF.

The chain has TRBV29-1 and TRBJ2-1; the D gene TCRdb calls, TRBD1, cannot be checked with no DNA. The CDR3 consists of 13 residues. Looked up from germline, CDR1 is SQVTM and CDR2 is ANQGSEA. This CDR3 reads CSSWTGGFNEQFF.

This sequence joins TRBV14 and TRBJ2-1. Germline-derived CDR1 and CDR2 are SGHDN and FVKESK. The CDR3 loop spans 17 amino acids. CDR3 residues: CASSQQGYFGYWDEQFF.

CDR3 protein: CASRYRDKDQPQHF. The chain is built from TRBV12-3 or TRBV12-4 and TRBJ1-5; as DNA is missing, the TRBD1 call by TCRdb cannot be tested. The CDR3 loop spans 14 amino acids.

The chain links TRBV7-6 to TRBJ1-1; TCRdb designates TRBD1, a call that cannot be tested without DNA. CDR1 is SGHVS, CDR2 FNYEAQ, per germline. This CDR3 has 12 amino acids. This CDR3 is CASSSAGTEAFF.

The CDR3 loop is CSARGLDGSSYEQYF. J is TRBJ2-7 and V is TRBV20-1; TCRdb lists TRBD2, though no DNA is available to test this call. Germline CDR1 reads DFQATT; CDR2 reads SNEGSKA (reference sequence). This CDR3 comprises 15 residues.

The chain uses TRBV30 and TRBJ2-7; TCRdb's D call of TRBD1 is untestable without DNA. CDR1 and CDR2 from the germline V gene are GTSNPN and SVGIG (reference sequence). The CDR3 loop spans 12 amino acids. CDR3 amino acids: CAYRTAPYEQYF.

The V call is TRBV10-2, the J call TRBJ2-7. Germline-derived CDR1 and CDR2 are WSHSY and SAAADI. The CDR3 has 14 residues. This CDR3 reads CASSEGGNSYEQYF.

V is TRBV28 and J is TRBJ2-5; as DNA is missing, the TRBD2 call by TCRdb cannot be tested. Germline V gives CDR1 MDHEN, CDR2 SYDVKM. This CDR3 region has 16 residues. This CDR3 reads CASSLGEASWRETQYF.

The chain carries TRBV12-3 or TRBV12-4 and TRBJ2-3; TCRdb proposes TRBD1, but this gene call is untestable without DNA. The CDR3 runs to 17 residues. CDR3: CASSLDSAGDSTDTQYF.

The genes are TRBV12-3 or TRBV12-4 and TRBJ2-7; TCRdb's D call, TRBD2, is unchecked because there is no DNA. The CDR3 covers 16 residues. The CDR3 spells CASSFPSGAESGEQYF.

The J gene is TRBJ1-1, the V gene TRBV7-8. This CDR3 spans 14 amino acids. Germline-derived CDR1 and CDR2 are SGHVS and FQNEAQ. CDR3 sequence reads: CASSLAGQNTEAFF.

J is TRBJ2-2 and V is TRBV7-6. CDR1 is SGHVS and CDR2 is FNYEAQ in the germline V gene. The CDR3 has 11 amino acids. The CDR3 sequence: CASSLAVELFF. Full variable domain (remainder filled in from reference TRBV7-6 and TRBJ2-2): GAGVSQSPRYKVTKRGQDVALRCDPISGHVSLYWYRQALGQGPEFLTYFNYEAQQDKSGLPNDRFSAERPEGSISTLTIQRTEQRDSAMYRCASSLAVELFFGEGSRLTVL.

J is TRBJ1-4 and V is TRBV9. The CDR3 has 14 residues. CDR1 is SGDLS and CDR2 is YYNGEE in the germline V gene. The CDR3 region is CASSVADNYEKLFF.

V gene TRBV6-4 combines with J gene TRBJ2-6. The CDR3 consists of 15 residues. Germline loops: CDR1 MRHNA, CDR2 SNTAGT. CDR3 residues: CASSEEHSGANVLTF.

This chain joins TRBV28 and TRBJ2-1; there is no DNA to check the TCRdb D call of TRBD1. The CDR3 has 12 residues. In germline, CDR1 is MDHEN, CDR2 SYDVKM. The CDR3 is CASRTGGNEQFF.